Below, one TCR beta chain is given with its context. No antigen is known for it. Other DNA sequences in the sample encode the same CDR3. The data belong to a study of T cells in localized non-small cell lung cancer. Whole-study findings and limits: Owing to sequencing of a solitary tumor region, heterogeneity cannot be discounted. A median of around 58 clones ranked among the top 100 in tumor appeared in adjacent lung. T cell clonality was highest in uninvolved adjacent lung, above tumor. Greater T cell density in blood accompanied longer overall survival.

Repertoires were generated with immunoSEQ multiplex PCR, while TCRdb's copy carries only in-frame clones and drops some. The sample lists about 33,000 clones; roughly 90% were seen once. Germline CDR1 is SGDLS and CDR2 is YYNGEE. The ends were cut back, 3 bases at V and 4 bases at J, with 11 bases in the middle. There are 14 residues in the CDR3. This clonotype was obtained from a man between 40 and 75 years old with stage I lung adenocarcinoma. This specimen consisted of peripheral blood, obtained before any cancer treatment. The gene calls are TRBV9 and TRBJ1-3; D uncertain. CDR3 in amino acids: CASSGQTKGNTIYF. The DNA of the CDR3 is TGTGCCAGCAGCGGGCAGACGAAAGGAAACACCATATATTTT.